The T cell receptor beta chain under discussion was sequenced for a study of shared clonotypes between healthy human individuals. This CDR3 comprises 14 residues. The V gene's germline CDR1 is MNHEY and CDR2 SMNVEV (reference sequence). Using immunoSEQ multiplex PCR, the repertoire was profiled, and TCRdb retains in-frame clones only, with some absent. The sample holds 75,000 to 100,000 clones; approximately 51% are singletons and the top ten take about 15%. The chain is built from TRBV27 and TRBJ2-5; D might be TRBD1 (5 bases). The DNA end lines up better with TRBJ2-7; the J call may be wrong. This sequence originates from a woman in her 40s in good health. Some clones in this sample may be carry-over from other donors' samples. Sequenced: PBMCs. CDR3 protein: CASLKSRDSYEQYF. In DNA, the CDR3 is TGTGCCAGCCTAAAGAGCAGGGACTCCTACGAGCAGTACTTC.